This T cell receptor beta chain was identified during a study of breast tumors, draining lymph nodes, adjacent tissues. This CDR3 contains 14 residues. After removal of 4 bases from V and 6 bases from J, the junction contained 7 bases not matched to a gene. CDR1 and CDR2 from the germline V gene are KGHDR and SFDVKD. Regarding the study as a whole: The data were judged consistent with most tumor T cells coming from lymph node and expanding in tumor. That most tumor T cells come from lymph nodes remained unproven. Luminal-like breast cancer showed significantly greater tumor-nontumor repertoire similarity than basal-like breast cancer did. Tumor TCR diversity was below lymph nodes but above nontumor tissue.

In this sample, this clonotype is medium-sized. Antigen specificity is unknown. MiXCR, applied by TCRdb to the multiplex PCR reads, yields one record per CDR3 protein. The sample holds some 8,500 distinct CDR3 sequences; roughly 40% are singletons and the top ten take approximately 15%. Sample: tumor-adjacent breast tissue. The gene calls are TRBV24-1 and TRBJ2-7; the match to TRBD2 covers 8 bases. The clonotype was recovered from a female donor with breast cancer. Some clones in this sample may be carry-over from other donors' samples. This CDR3 reads CATSDSGGAREQYF. Here the CDR3 DNA reads TGTGCCACCAGTGACTCCGGGGGGGCGCGCGAGCAGTACTTC.